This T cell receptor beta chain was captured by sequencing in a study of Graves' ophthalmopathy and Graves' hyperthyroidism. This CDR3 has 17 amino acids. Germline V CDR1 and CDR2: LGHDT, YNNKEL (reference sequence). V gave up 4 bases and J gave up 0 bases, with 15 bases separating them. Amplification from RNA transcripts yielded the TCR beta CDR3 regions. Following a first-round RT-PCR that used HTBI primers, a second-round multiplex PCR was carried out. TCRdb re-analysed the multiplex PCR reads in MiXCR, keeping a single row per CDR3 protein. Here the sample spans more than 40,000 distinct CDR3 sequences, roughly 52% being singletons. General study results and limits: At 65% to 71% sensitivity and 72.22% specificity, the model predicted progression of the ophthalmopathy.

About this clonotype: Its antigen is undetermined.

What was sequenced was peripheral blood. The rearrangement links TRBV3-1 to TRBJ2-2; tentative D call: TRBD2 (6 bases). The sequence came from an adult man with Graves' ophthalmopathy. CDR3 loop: CASSPFTGTPNTGELFF. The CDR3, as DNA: TGTGCCAGCAGCCCCTTTACCGGGACTCCGAACACCGGGGAGCTGTTTTTT. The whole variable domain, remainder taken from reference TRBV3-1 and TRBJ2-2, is DTAVSQTPKYLVTQMGNDKSIKCEQNLGHDTMYWYKQDSKKFLKIMFSYNNKELIINETVPNRFSPKSPDKAHLNLHINSLELGDSAVYFCASSPFTGTPNTGELFFGEGSRLTVL.